This T cell receptor beta chain stems from a study of beta chain features in type 1 diabetes. Findings of the study overall: Researchers report that Type 1 diabetes patients had moderately but significantly shorter TCRB CDR3s across all four CD4+ subsets.

With regard to this clone: Its antigen is as yet unknown. The sample holds other DNA sequences that translate to the same CDR3.

The whole isolated RNA underwent reverse transcription, so sequencing captured expressed TCRB transcripts. Generated by immunoSEQ multiplex PCR, the TCRdb table keeps only in-frame clones and is missing some. This table has more than 250,000 clones, about 23% appearing once. Between the trimmed V and J ends, which lost 1 base and 0 bases, there was a span of 4 bases. In germline, CDR1 is LNHDA, CDR2 SQIVND (reference sequence). The CDR3 runs to 13 residues. Source material: naive CD4+ T cells from blood. This TCR derives from a woman aged 25 to 39 with type 1 diabetes. The chain joins TRBV19 to TRBJ2-7, with no clear D. CDR3 protein: CASSIGYSYEQYF. The CDR3 DNA is TGTGCCAGTAGTATAGGTTACTCCTACGAGCAGTACTTC.